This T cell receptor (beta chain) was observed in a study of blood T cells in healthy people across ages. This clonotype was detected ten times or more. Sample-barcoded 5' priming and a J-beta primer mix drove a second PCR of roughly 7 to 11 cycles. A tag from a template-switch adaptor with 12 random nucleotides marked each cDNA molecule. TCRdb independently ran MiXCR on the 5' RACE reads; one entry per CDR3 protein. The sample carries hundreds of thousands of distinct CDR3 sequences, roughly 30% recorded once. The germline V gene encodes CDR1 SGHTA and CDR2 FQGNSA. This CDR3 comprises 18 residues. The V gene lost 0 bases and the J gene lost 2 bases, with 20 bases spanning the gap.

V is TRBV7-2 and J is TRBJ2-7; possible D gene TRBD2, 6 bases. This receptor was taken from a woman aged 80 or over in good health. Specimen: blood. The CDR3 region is CASSLAGGARGRTYEQYF. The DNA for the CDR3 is TGTGCCAGCAGCTTAGCGGGAGGAGCCCGTGGTAGGACCTACGAGCAGTACTTC. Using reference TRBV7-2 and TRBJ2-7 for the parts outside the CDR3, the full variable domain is GAGVSQSPSNKVTEKGKDVELRCDPISGHTALYWYRQSLGQGLEFLIYFQGNSAPDKSGLPSDRFSAERTGGSVSTLTIQRTQQEDSAVYLCASSLAGGARGRTYEQYFGPGTRLTVT.